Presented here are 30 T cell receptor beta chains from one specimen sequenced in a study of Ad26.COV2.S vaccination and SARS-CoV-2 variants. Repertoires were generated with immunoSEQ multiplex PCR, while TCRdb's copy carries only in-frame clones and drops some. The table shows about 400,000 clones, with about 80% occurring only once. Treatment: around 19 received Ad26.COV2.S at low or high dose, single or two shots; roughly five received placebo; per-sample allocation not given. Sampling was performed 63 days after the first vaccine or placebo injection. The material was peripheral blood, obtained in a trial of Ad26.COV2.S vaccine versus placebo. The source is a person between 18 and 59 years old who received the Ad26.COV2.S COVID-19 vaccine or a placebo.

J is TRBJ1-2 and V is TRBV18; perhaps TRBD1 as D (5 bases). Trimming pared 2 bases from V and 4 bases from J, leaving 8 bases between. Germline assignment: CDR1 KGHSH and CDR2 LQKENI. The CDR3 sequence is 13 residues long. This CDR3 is CASSPGAGYGYTF. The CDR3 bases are TGTGCCAGCTCACCAGGGGCAGGCTATGGCTACACCTTC.

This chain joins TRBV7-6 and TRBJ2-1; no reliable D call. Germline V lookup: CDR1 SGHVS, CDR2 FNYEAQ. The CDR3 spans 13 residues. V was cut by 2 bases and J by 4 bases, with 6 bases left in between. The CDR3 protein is CASSLSVYNEQFF. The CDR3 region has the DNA TGTGCCAGCAGCTTATCAGTTTACAATGAGCAGTTCTTC.

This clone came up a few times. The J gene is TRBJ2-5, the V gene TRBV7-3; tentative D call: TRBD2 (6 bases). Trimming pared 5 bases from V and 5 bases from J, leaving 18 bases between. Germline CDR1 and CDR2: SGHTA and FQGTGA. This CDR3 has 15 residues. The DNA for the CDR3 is TGTGCCAGCAGCCAAGGCGGGATAGAAAGGGAGACCCAGTACTTC. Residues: CASSQGGIERETQYF.

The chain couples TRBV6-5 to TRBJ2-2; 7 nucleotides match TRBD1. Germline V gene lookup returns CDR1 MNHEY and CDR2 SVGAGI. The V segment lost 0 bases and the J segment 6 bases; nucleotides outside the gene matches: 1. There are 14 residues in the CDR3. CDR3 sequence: CASSYSQGAGELFF. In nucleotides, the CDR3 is TGTGCCAGCAGTTACTCGCAGGGGGCCGGGGAGCTGTTTTTT.

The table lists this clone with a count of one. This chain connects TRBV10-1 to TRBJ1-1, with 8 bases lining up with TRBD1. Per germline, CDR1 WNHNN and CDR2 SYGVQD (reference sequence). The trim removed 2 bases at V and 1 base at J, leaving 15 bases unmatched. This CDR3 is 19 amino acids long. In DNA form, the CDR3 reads TGCGCCAGCAGTGAGCCGCCCCCCCGGGACAGGACTTCGAACACTGAAGCTTTCTTT. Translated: CASSEPPPRDRTSNTEAFF.

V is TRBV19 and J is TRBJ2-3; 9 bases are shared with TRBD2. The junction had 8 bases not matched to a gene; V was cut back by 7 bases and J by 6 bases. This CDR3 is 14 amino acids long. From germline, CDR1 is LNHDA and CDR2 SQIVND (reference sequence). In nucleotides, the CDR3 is TGTGCCAGTATGTTAGCGGGGGCGTCGGATACGCAGTATTTT. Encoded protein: CASMLAGASDTQYF.

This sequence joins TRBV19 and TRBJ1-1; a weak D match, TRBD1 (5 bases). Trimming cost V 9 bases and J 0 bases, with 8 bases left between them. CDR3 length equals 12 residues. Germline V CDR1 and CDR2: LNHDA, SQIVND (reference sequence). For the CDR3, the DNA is TGTGCCAGCGGGACGGTGAACACTGAAGCTTTCTTT. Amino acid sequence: CASGTVNTEAFF.

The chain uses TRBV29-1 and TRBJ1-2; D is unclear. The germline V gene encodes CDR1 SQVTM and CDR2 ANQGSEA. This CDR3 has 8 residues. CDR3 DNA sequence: TGCAGAGTCTGTGGCTACACCTTC. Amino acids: CRVCGYTF.

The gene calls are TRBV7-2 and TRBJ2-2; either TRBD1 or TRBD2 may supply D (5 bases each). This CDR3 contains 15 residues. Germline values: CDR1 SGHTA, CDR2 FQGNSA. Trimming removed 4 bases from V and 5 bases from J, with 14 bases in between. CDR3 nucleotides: TGTGCCAGCAGCTGGGACCCGGGTTTGACCGGGGAGCTGTTTTTT. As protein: CASSWDPGLTGELFF. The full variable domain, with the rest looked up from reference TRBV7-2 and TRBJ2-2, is GAGVSQSPSNKVTEKGKDVELRCDPISGHTALYWYRQSLGQGLEFLIYFQGNSAPDKSGLPSDRFSAERTGGSVSTLTIQRTQQEDSAVYLCASSWDPGLTGELFFGEGSRLTVL.

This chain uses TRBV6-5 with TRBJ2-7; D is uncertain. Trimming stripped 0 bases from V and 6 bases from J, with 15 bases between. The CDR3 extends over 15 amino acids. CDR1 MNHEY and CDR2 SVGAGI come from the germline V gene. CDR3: CASSYSTWGTGEQYF. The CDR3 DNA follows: TGTGCCAGCAGTTACTCGACCTGGGGAACGGGCGAGCAGTACTTC.

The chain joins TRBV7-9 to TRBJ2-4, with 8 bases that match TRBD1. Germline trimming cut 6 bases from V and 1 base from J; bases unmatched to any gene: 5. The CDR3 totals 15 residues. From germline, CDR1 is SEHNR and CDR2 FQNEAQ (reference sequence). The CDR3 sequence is CASSYRGFAKNIQYF. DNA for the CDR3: TGTGCCAGCAGTTACAGGGGGTTTGCCAAAAACATTCAGTACTTC.

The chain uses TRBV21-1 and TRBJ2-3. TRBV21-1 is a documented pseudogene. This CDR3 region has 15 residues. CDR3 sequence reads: CASSNSGLRTDTQYF. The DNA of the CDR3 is TGTGCCAGCAGCAACTCGGGCCTAAGGACAGATACGCAGTATTTT.

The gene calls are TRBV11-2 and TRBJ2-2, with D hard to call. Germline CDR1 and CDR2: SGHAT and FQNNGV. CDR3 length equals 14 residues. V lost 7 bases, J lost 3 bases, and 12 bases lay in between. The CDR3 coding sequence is TGTGCCAGCATATGGACGGTGGACACCGGGGAGCTGTTTTTT. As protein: CASIWTVDTGELFF.

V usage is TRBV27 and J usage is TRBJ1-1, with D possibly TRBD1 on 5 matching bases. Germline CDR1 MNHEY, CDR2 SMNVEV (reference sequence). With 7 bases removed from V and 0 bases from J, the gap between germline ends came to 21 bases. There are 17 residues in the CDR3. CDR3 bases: TGTGCCAGCATAGGCGTGGGGCGAGGATTTTTGAACACTGAAGCTTTCTTT. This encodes CASIGVGRGFLNTEAFF.

Here the CDR3 DNA reads TGTGCCAGCAGCCCTCAGGGGCAGGGAGACAATCAGCCCCAGCATTTT. This gives the protein CASSPQGQGDNQPQHF. V and J are TRBV11-2 and TRBJ1-5; tentatively, D is TRBD1 (6 bases). CDR1 SGHAT and CDR2 FQNNGV come from the germline V gene. This CDR3 spans 16 amino acids. With 5 bases removed from V and 3 bases from J, the gap between germline ends came to 17 bases.

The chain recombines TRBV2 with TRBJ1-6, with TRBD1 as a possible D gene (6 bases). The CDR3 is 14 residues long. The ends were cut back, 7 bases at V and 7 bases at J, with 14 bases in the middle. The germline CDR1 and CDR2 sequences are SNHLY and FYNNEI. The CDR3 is CASTPHDRNSPLHF. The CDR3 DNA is TGTGCCAGCACCCCACATGACAGGAATTCACCCCTCCACTTT.

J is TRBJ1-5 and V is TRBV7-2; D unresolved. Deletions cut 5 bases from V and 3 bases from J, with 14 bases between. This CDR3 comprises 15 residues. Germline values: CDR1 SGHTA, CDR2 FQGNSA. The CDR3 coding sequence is TGTGCCAGCAGCGCGCGGACCGGTAACAATCAGCCCCAGCATTTT. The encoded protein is CASSARTGNNQPQHF.

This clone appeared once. The CDR3 is CASSDYGGNEQFF. CDR3 nucleotides: TGTGCCAGCAGCGATTACGGGGGGAATGAGCAGTTCTTC. The rearrangement uses TRBV9 and TRBJ2-1; 7 nucleotides line up with TRBD2. V was pared by 3 bases and J by 7 bases, with 4 bases of the junction left unmatched. This CDR3 has 13 residues. CDR1 and CDR2 (germline): SGDLS, YYNGEE. Full variable domain (remainder filled in from reference TRBV9 and TRBJ2-1): DSGVTQTPKHLITATGQRVTLRCSPRSGDLSVYWYQQSLDQGLQFLIQYYNGEERAKGNILERFSAQQFPDLHSELNLSSLELGDSALYFCASSDYGGNEQFFGPGTRLTVL.

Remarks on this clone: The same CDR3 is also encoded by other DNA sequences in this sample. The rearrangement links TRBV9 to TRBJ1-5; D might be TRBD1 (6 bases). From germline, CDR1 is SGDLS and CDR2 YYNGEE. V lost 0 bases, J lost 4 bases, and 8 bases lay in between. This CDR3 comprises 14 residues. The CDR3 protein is CASSVEGGNQPQHF. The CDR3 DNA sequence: TGTGCCAGCAGCGTAGAGGGGGGAAATCAGCCCCAGCATTTT.

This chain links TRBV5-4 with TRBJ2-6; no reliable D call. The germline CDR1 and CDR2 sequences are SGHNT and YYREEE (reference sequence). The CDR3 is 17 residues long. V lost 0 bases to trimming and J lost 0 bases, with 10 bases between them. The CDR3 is CASSLALGSSGANVLTF. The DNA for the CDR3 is TGTGCCAGCAGCTTGGCCTTAGGGTCCTCTGGGGCCAACGTCCTGACTTTC.

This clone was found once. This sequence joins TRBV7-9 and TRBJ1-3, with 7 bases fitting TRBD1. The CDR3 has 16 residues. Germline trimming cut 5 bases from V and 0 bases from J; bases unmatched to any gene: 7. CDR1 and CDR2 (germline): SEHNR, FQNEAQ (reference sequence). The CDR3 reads CASSPGQPNSGNTIYF. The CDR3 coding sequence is TGTGCCAGCAGCCCGGGACAGCCCAACTCTGGAAACACCATATATTTT.

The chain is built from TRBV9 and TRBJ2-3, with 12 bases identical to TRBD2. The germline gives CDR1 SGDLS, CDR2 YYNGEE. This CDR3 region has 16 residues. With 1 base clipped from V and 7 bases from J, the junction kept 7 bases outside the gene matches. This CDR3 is CASSVLASGRVHTQYF. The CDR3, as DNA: TGTGCCAGCAGCGTACTTGCTAGCGGGAGGGTGCATACGCAGTATTTT.

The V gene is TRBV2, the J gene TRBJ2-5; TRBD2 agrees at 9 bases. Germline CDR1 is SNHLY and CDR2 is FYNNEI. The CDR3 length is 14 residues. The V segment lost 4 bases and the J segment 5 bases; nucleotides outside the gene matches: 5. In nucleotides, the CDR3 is TGTGCCAGCAGTGGCGGGGGGGCTGGTGAGACCCAGTACTTC. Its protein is CASSGGGAGETQYF.

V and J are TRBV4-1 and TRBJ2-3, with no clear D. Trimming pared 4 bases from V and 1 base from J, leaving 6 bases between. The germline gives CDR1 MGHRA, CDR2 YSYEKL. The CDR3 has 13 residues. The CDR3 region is CASSPQGTDTQYF. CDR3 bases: TGCGCCAGCAGCCCCCAAGGCACAGATACGCAGTATTTT.

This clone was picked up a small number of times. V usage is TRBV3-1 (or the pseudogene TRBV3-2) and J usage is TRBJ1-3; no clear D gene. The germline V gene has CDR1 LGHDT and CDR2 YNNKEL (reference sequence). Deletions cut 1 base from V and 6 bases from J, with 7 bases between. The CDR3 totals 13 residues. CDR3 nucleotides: TGTGCCAGCAGCCAAGGATGGGAAAACACCATATATTTT. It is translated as CASSQGWENTIYF.

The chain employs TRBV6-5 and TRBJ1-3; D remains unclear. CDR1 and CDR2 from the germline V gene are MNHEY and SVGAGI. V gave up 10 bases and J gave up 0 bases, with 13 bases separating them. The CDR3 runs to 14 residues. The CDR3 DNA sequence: TGTGCCACATTTCCGGATTTCTCTGGAAACACCATATATTTT. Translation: CATFPDFSGNTIYF.

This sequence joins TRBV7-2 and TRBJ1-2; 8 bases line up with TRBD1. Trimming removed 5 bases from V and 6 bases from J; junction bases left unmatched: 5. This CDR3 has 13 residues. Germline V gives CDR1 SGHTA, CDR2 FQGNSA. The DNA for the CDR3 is TGTGCCAGCAGCCCAAGACAGGGGAATGGCTACACCTTC. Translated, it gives CASSPRQGNGYTF.

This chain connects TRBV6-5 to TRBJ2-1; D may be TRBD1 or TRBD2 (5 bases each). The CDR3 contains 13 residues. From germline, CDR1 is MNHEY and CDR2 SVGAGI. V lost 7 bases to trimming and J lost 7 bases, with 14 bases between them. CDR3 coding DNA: TGTGCCAGCAACCTATTAGAGGGGAATGAGCAGTTCTTC. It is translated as CASNLLEGNEQFF.

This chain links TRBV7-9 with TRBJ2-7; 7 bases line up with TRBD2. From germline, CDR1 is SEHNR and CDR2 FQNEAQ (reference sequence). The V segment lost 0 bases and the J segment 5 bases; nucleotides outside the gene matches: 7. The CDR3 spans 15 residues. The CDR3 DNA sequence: TGTGCCAGCAGCTTAGCGTCAGGCGGGAGCCACGAGCAGTACTTC. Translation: CASSLASGGSHEQYF.

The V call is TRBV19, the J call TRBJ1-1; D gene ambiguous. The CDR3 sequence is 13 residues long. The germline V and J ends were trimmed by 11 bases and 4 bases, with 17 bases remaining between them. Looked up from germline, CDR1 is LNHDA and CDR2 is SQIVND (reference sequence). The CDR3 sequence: CARIGEEGTEAFF. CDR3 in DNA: TGTGCCCGGATAGGTGAGGAGGGCACTGAAGCTTTCTTT.